Listed below are T cell receptor beta chains from one sample, sequenced in a study of cytomegalovirus exposure and HLA in healthy donors. TCRdb's table, derived via immunoSEQ multiplex PCR, lists solely in-frame clones and lacks some. Counted here are 100,000 to 150,000 clones, more than 65% occurring once; the ten biggest clones make up about 13%. The sequenced material came from PBMCs. These receptor sequences come from a woman in her 40s in good health and CMV-seropositive. Each CDR3 is given with its conserved first and last residue. The D gene is left open where the match is weak. Where a row states a size, it is once, few, many or the class of an expanded clone; other rows omit it.

TRBV15,TRBD2,once,TRBJ2-1,CATSFTSGVDEQFF,TGTGCCACCAGCTTCACTAGCGGTGTCGATGAGCAGTTCTTC
TRBV7-3,TRBD2,NA,TRBJ2-3,CASSLRGGDTQYF,TGTGCCAGCAGCTTAAGGGGGGGAGATACGCAGTATTTT
TRBV6-5,TRBD2,few,TRBJ2-7,CASRLAGGDSYEQYF,TGTGCCAGCAGGTTAGCGGGAGGGGACTCCTACGAGCAGTACTTC
TRBV27,NA,NA,TRBJ2-7,CASSPQDRPYEQYF,TGTGCCAGCAGTCCCCAGGACAGACCCTACGAGCAGTACTTC
TRBV6-6,TRBD2,once,TRBJ2-7,CASSLTSGAYEQYF,TGTGCCAGCAGCCTGACTAGCGGGGCCTACGAGCAGTACTTC
TRBV11-2,NA,NA,TRBJ1-3,CASRDPAGLKNTIYF,TGTGCCAGCAGGGACCCGGCAGGGCTTAAGAACACCATATATTTT
TRBV30,NA,NA,TRBJ2-5,CAWRGLGAQYF,TGTGCCTGGCGGGGACTCGGGGCCCAGTACTTC
TRBV28,NA,NA,TRBJ1-5,CASSLSGVGQPQHF,TGTGCCAGCAGTTTGTCAGGGGTGGGTCAGCCCCAGCATTTT
TRBV12-2,NA,few,TRBJ2-3,CASRPPLAGTVDTQYF,TGTGCAAGTCGCCCCCCACTAGCGGGGACGGTAGATACGCAGTATTTT
TRBV7-3,TRBD2,NA,TRBJ2-3,CASSASTSGRFADTQYF,TGTGCCAGCAGCGCCTCAACTAGCGGGAGATTCGCAGATACGCAGTATTTT
TRBV28,NA,NA,TRBJ1-5,CASSLTVRPTQPQHF,TGTGCCAGCAGTTTGACAGTCAGACCGACTCAGCCCCAGCATTTT
TRBV6-1,NA,NA,TRBJ2-7,CASSMAGLYEQYF,TGTGCCAGCAGTATGGCGGGCCTCTACGAGCAGTACTTC
TRBV11-2,TRBD2,few,TRBJ2-5,CASSFGGRVETQYF,TGTGCCAGCAGCTTCGGGGGGAGGGTTGAGACCCAGTACTTC
TRBV6-6,TRBD2,NA,TRBJ2-7,CASSHSGLEYEQYF,TGTGCCAGCAGTCATTCGGGACTAGAGTACGAGCAGTACTTC
TRBV6-6,TRBD1,NA,TRBJ1-6,CASSYGGQVYNSPLHF,TGTGCCAGCAGTTACGGCGGACAGGTTTATAATTCACCCCTCCACTTT
TRBV5-1,NA,NA,TRBJ2-5,CASSFPGTMETQYF,TGCGCCAGCAGCTTCCCCGGGACAATGGAGACCCAGTACTTC
TRBV7-6,TRBD1,NA,TRBJ2-1,CASSFTGGSYNEQFF,TGTGCCAGCAGCTTTACAGGGGGCTCCTACAATGAGCAGTTCTTC
TRBV2,TRBD1,NA,TRBJ2-6,CASSLMQGAFSGANVLTF,TGTGCCAGCAGTCTAATGCAGGGGGCCTTCTCTGGGGCCAACGTCCTGACTTTC
TRBV19,NA,NA,TRBJ2-3,CASSPHQDTQYF,TGTGCCAGTAGTCCCCATCAAGATACGCAGTATTTT
TRBV10-3,NA,few,TRBJ2-7,CAISDFGQGRAYEQYF,TGTGCCATCAGTGATTTTGGGCAGGGTAGGGCCTACGAGCAGTACTTC